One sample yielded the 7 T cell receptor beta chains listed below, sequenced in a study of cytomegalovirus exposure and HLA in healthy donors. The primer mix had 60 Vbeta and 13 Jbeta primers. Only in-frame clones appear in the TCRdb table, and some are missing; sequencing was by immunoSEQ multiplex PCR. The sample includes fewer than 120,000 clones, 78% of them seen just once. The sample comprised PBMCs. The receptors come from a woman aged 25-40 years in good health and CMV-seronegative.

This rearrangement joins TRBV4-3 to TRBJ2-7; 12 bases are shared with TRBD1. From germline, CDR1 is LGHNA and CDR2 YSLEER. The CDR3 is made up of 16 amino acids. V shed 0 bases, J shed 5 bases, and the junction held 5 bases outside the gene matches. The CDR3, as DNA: TGCGCCAGCAGCCAAGACCGGGACAGGGGGCTTCACGAGCAGTACTTC. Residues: CASSQDRDRGLHEQYF.

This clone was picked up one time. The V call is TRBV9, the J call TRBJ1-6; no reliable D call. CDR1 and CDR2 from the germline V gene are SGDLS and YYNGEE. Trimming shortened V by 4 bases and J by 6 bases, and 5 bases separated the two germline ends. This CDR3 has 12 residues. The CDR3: CASSLLNSPLHF. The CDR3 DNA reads TGTGCCAGCAGCCTACTTAATTCACCCCTCCACTTT. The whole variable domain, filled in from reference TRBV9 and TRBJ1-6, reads DSGVTQTPKHLITATGQRVTLRCSPRSGDLSVYWYQQSLDQGLQFLIQYYNGEERAKGNILERFSAQQFPDLHSELNLSSLELGDSALYFCASSLLNSPLHFGNGTRLTVT.

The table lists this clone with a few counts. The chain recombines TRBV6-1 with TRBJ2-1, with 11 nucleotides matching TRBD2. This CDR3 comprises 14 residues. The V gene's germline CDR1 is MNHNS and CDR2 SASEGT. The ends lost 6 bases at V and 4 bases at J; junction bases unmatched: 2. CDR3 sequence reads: CASRLAGVYNEQFF. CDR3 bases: TGTGCCAGCAGACTAGCGGGAGTTTACAATGAGCAGTTCTTC.

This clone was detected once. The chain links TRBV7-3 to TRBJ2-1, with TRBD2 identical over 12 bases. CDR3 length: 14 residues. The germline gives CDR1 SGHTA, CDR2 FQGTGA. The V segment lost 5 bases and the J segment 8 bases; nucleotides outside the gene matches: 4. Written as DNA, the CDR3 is TGTGCCAGCAGCAAACTAGCGGGGGGTGATGAGCAGTTCTTC. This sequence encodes CASSKLAGGDEQFF.

The CDR3: CASSVHVDTEAFF. DNA of the CDR3: TGTGCCAGCAGTGTTCATGTTGACACTGAAGCTTTCTTT. The chain is built from TRBV6-1 and TRBJ1-1; D uncertain. This CDR3 comprises 13 residues. Trimming stripped 4 bases from V and 3 bases from J, with 9 bases between. Germline V CDR1 and CDR2: MNHNS, SASEGT.

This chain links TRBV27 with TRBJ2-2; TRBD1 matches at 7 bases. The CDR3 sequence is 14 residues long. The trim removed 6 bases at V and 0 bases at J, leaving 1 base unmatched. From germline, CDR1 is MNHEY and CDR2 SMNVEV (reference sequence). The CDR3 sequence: CASRTGTNTGELFF. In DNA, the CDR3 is TGTGCCAGCAGGACAGGGACGAACACCGGGGAGCTGTTTTTT.

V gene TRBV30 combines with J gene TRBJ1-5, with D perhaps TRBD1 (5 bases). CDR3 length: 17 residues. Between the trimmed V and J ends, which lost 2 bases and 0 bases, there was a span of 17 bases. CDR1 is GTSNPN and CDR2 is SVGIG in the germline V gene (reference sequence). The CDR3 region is CAWSSTGGVHSNQPQHF. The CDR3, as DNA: TGTGCCTGGAGTTCGACGGGGGGGGTCCATAGCAATCAGCCCCAGCATTTT. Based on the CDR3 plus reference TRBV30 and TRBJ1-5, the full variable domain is SQTIHQWPATLVQPVGSPLSLECTVEGTSNPNLYWYRQAAGRGLQLLFYSVGIGQISSEVPQNLSASRPQDRQFILSSKKLLLSDSGFYLCAWSSTGGVHSNQPQHFGDGTRLSIL.